Listed below are T cell receptor beta chains from one sample, sequenced in a study of cytomegalovirus exposure and HLA in healthy donors. Libraries were prepared by immunoSEQ multiplex PCR; TCRdb keeps only in-frame clonotypes and omits some of them. The profile shows some 130,000 clones, roughly four fifths of them singletons. Sequencing was performed on PBMCs. These receptors were collected from a female donor in good health and CMV-seropositive. Both conserved end residues are part of each CDR3. D genes are given only for firm matches. Clone size, where shown, is once, few, many, or a class for clones that have expanded.

>.|TRBV10-3|.|TRBJ1-2
TGTGCCATCAGTGAGTCGAGGAGGGGCTACACCTTC
CAISESRRGYTF
>.|TRBV6-6|.|TRBJ2-5
TGTGCCAGCAGTGGCGACAGGCGAGGACTTCAAGAGACCCAGTACTTC
CASSGDRRGLQETQYF
>.|TRBV6-5|.|TRBJ1-2
TGTGCCAGCAGGACGAGCGGGGCAAACTATGGCTACACCTTC
CASRTSGANYGYTF
>.|TRBV7-9|.|TRBJ2-7
TGTTCCAGCAGCAGTCCCGTCGGCGAGCAGTACTTC
CSSSSPVGEQYF
>.|TRBV4-2|TRBD1|TRBJ2-7
TGTGCCAGCAGCCAAGAAAGTGGACAGGGGGCGTACCAGTACTTC
CASSQESGQGAYQYF
>.|TRBV6-1|TRBD2|TRBJ2-7
TGTGCCAGCAGTGAATGGCGCGGGGGCTCCTACGAGCAGTACTTC
CASSEWRGGSYEQYF
>.|TRBV9|.|TRBJ2-7
TGTGCCAGCAGCGTTCGGGTAGGCTACGAGCAGTACTTC
CASSVRVGYEQYF
>.|TRBV5-6|.|TRBJ1-1
TGTGCCAGCAGCTTGGCAGTGGGGCGGCCGAACACTGAAGCTTTCTTT
CASSLAVGRPNTEAFF
>.|TRBV6-6|TRBD1|TRBJ1-2
TGTGCCAGCATAGGGACAGGGGGCGCCGATGGCTACACCTTC
CASIGTGGADGYTF
>.|TRBV5-1|.|TRBJ2-7
TGCGCCAGCAGCTTGGCGGTAGCAAGCGAGCAGTACTTC
CASSLAVASEQYF
>.|TRBV11-2|.|TRBJ2-3
TGTGCCAGCAGCTTCAGGACTGACACGCAGTATTTT
CASSFRTDTQYF
>.|TRBV7-3|.|TRBJ2-6
TGTGCCAGCAGCTTAAGGAGGGACGCCGGGGCCAACGTCCTGACTTTC
CASSLRRDAGANVLTF
>.|TRBV27|TRBD1|TRBJ1-1
TGTGCCAGCTCCTTTTGGGCAGGGGGCACTGAAGCTTTCTTT
CASSFWAGGTEAFF
>.|TRBV10-3|TRBD2|TRBJ2-1
TGTGCCATCAGTGGGGGCGGGGGGTACTACAATGAGCAGTTCTTC
CAISGGGGYYNEQFF
>.|TRBV18|.|TRBJ1-2
TGTGCCAGCTCAGTTCAGGCAGTCAACTATGGCTACACCTTC
CASSVQAVNYGYTF
>.|TRBV6-1|TRBD1|TRBJ1-1
TGTGCCAGCAGCCACGGGACAGGGGGCGAAGCTTTCTTT
CASSHGTGGEAFF
>.|TRBV9|.|TRBJ2-1
TGTGCCAGCAGCGTAGATTGGGCGGGGCCGAGCTCCTACAATGAGCAGTTCTTC
CASSVDWAGPSSYNEQFF
>once|TRBV9|.|TRBJ1-6
TGTGCCAGCAGCGTAGGCGGGGCCGCCTCGGATTCACCCCTCCACTTT
CASSVGGAASDSPLHF
>.|TRBV10-3|TRBD1|TRBJ1-2
TGTGCCATCAGCGGGGGCCCAGGACAGGACCTAAACTATGGCTACACCTTC
CAISGGPGQDLNYGYTF
>.|TRBV7-9|TRBD1|TRBJ1-1
TGTTCCAGCAGCTCGACAGGGAGGACTGAAGCTTTCTTT
CSSSSTGRTEAFF
>.|TRBV7-3|TRBD2|TRBJ2-3
TGTGCCAGCAGCCGTTTTAGCGGGGGGGTCCCAGATACGCAGTATTTT
CASSRFSGGVPDTQYF
>once|TRBV18|TRBD1|TRBJ2-7
TGTGCCAGCTCAGAGGGACAGGGAGAGGCCTACGAGCAGTACTTC
CASSEGQGEAYEQYF
>.|TRBV9|TRBD1|TRBJ1-2
TGTGCCAGCAGCGTAGGTTTTATTGGGACAGGGAACCCCCGGGCGAAAGGCTACACCTTC
CASSVGFIGTGNPRAKGYTF
>.|TRBV7-9|.|TRBJ2-4
TGTGCCAGCAGCTTAGAAGAGCAGGGTATTCAGTACTTC
CASSLEEQGIQYF
>.|TRBV9|TRBD2|TRBJ2-3
TGTGCCAGCAGCGTAGGGAGCGGGGGGGTAGTAGATACGCAGTATTTT
CASSVGSGGVVDTQYF
>.|TRBV5-1|TRBD1|TRBJ1-1
TGCGCCAGCAGCAGACAGGGGGCGGTTTCTGAAGCTTTCTTT
CASSRQGAVSEAFF
>.|TRBV12-5|.|TRBJ2-3
TGTGCTAGTGGTTTAGCGGAGTCTAGCACAGATACGCAGTATTTT
CASGLAESSTDTQYF
>.|TRBV5-1|.|TRBJ1-1
TGCGCCAGCAGCCTACGGGTTAACCAGCCGCCCACTGAAGCTTTCTTT
CASSLRVNQPPTEAFF
>once|TRBV5-8|.|TRBJ2-7
TGTGCCAGCAACCGGAGGGGGGACTACGAGCAGTACTTC
CASNRRGDYEQYF
>.|TRBV29-1|.|TRBJ2-1
TGCAGCGTGGGAGTTGTTCGACGGGATGGGTCCTACTACAATGAGCAGTTCTTC
CSVGVVRRDGSYYNEQFF
>.|TRBV6-1|.|TRBJ1-2
TGTGCCAGCAGTGAAATGGGAGGGAGGAAGTATGGCTACACCTTC
CASSEMGGRKYGYTF
>.|TRBV29-1|TRBD2|TRBJ2-7
TGCAGCGCATCTAGCGGGATAGCCTCCTACGAGCAGTACTTC
CSASSGIASYEQYF
>.|TRBV27|.|TRBJ1-1
TGTGCCAGCAGTTTCTCCGGGACTGCGAACACTGAAGCTTTCTTT
CASSFSGTANTEAFF
>.|TRBV4-1|.|TRBJ2-7
TGCGCCAGCAGCCAAGAAATAACCTACGAGCAGTACTTC
CASSQEITYEQYF
>once|TRBV7-9|TRBD1|TRBJ1-2
TGTGCCAGCAGCCAGGACAGGGGCTATGGCTACACCTTC
CASSQDRGYGYTF
>.|TRBV5-4|.|TRBJ2-1
TGTGCCAGCAGCCCAGCGGCCTCCTACAATGAGCAGTTCTTC
CASSPAASYNEQFF
>once|TRBV7-9|.|TRBJ2-7
TGTGCCAGCAGCTTATTGCGTGGCGAGCAGTACTTC
CASSLLRGEQYF
>.|TRBV7-6|TRBD2|TRBJ2-7
TGTGCCAGCAGCCCGGGGGGTAGCGGGAGGGCCTTTTGGGTGCAGTACTTC
CASSPGGSGRAFWVQYF
>.|TRBV27|TRBD1|TRBJ1-1
TGTGCCAGCAGTTTGGACAGGGGGAACACTGAAGCTTTCTTT
CASSLDRGNTEAFF
>.|TRBV15|TRBD1|TRBJ1-1
TGTGCCACCAGCAGACCACCGGGACAGATGAACACTGAAGCTTTCTTT
CATSRPPGQMNTEAFF
>.|TRBV2|.|TRBJ1-2
TGTGCCAGCAGTGTACAACAGGACTATGGCTACACCTTC
CASSVQQDYGYTF
>.|TRBV5-1|.|TRBJ2-2
TGCGCCAGCAGCCTATTCACAGGTCACACCGGGGAGCTGTTTTTT
CASSLFTGHTGELFF
>few|TRBV14|.|TRBJ1-1
TGTGCCAGCAGCCAAGTATACAGGAGGAACACTGAAGCTTTCTTT
CASSQVYRRNTEAFF
>.|TRBV18|.|TRBJ1-1
TGTGCCAGCTCTCTCTCCCCGACGGGGAACACTGAAGCTTTCTTT
CASSLSPTGNTEAFF
>.|TRBV5-4|.|TRBJ1-6
TGTGCCAGCACTCCTGGGTTAGGGGCGGCGGGATCACCCCTCCACTTT
CASTPGLGAAGSPLHF
>.|TRBV19|.|TRBJ2-3
TGTGCCAGCCAACTAGACTCCATAAACACAGATACGCAGTATTTT
CASQLDSINTDTQYF
>.|TRBV27|TRBD1|TRBJ2-5
TGTGCCAGCAGTTTGACAGGGGGTGGGGAGACCCAGTACTTC
CASSLTGGGETQYF
>.|TRBV7-9|.|TRBJ1-1
TGTGCCAGCAGCCGGAGCGTCCTGAACACTGAAGCTTTCTTT
CASSRSVLNTEAFF
>.|TRBV7-9|TRBD2|TRBJ2-7
TGTGCCAGCCAAACCGGGACTACCTACGAGCAGTACTTC
CASQTGTTYEQYF
>.|TRBV7-9|TRBD1|TRBJ2-7
TGTTCCAGCAGCGAACCCGGGACAGGGCCCCTCGAGCAGTACTTC
CSSSEPGTGPLEQYF
>.|TRBV15|TRBD2|TRBJ2-5
TGTGCCACCAGCAGAGGACTAGCGGGGTACGACGAGACCCAGTACTTC
CATSRGLAGYDETQYF
>.|TRBV4-2|.|TRBJ1-6
TGTGCCAGCAGCCAAGTGTCAGGGGAAAATTCACCCCTCCACTTT
CASSQVSGENSPLHF
>.|TRBV9|.|TRBJ2-1
TGTGCCAGCAGCCCGGAGGAACTGAACAATGAGCAGTTCTTC
CASSPEELNNEQFF
>few|TRBV5-1|TRBD2|TRBJ2-5
TGCGCCAGCAGGAGCGGGGGGGCGAGTCTGGAGACCCAGTACTTC
CASRSGGASLETQYF